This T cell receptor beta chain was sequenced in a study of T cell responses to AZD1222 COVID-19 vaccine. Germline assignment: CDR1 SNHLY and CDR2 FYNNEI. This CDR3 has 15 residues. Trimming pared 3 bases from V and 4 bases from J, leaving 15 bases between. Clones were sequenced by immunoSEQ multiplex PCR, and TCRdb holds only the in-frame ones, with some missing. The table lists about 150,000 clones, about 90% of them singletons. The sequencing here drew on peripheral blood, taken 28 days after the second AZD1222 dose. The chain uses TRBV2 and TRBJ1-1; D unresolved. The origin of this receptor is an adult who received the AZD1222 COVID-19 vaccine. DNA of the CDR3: TGTGCCAGCAGTGACCGAGACAACGGATTCACTGAAGCTTTCTTT. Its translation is CASSDRDNGFTEAFF.